Listed here are 17 T cell receptor beta chains from one sample, sequenced in a study of T cell responses to AZD1222 COVID-19 vaccine. Profiled with immunoSEQ multiplex PCR; TCRdb holds only in-frame clones, not every one. The sample has around 140,000 clones; 90% to 95% are singletons. The sequencing used peripheral blood, collected on day 0 of AZD1222 vaccination. These receptors all stem from an adult in good health.

This chain joins TRBV4-2 and TRBJ2-1, with 11 positions matching TRBD2. Trimming took 0 bases from V and 4 from J; bases not matched to a gene: 5. The CDR3 consists of 17 residues. Germline-derived CDR1 and CDR2 are LGHNA and YNFKEQ. CDR3 nucleotide sequence: TGTGCCAGCAGCCAAGATCCCGGGACTAGCGGTTACAATGAGCAGTTCTTC. Translated: CASSQDPGTSGYNEQFF.

Here the CDR3 reads CASSSLAGVRGNEQFF. The CDR3 DNA sequence: TGTGCCAGTAGTTCACTAGCGGGAGTTCGGGGGAATGAGCAGTTCTTC. The gene calls are TRBV19 and TRBJ2-1; 11 nucleotides agree with TRBD2. This CDR3 region has 16 residues. Germline V gene sequence: CDR1 LNHDA, CDR2 SQIVND (reference sequence). The V and J ends lost 5 bases and 7 bases, in that order; junction bases with no gene match: 10.

The chain carries TRBV5-4 and TRBJ2-1; no firm D call. The V end was cut by 3 bases, the J end by 2 bases, with 12 bases between. The germline V gene encodes CDR1 SGHNT and CDR2 YYREEE (reference sequence). There are 15 residues in the CDR3. The CDR3, as DNA: TGTGCCAGCAGCTGGGGATCGGGCCCCTACAATGAGCAGTTCTTC. Its protein is CASSWGSGPYNEQFF.

The chain links TRBV4-3 to TRBJ1-2; D remains ambiguous. This CDR3 has 14 amino acids. Germline V gene data show CDR1 as LGHNA and CDR2 as YSLEER. V lost 0 bases and J lost 8, with 13 bases in between. CDR3 DNA: TGCGCCAGCAGCCAAGATTGGGGTACCGACGGCTACACCTTC. Translated: CASSQDWGTDGYTF.

The chain couples TRBV18 to TRBJ2-4; 8 bases map to TRBD2. Unmatched junction bases numbered 4, after V lost 3 bases and J lost 0 bases. The CDR3 sequence is 16 residues long. The germline V gene has CDR1 KGHSH and CDR2 LQKENI. The chain's CDR3 is CASSPPGGLAKNIQYF. As DNA, the CDR3 is TGTGCCAGCTCACCCCCGGGGGGGTTAGCCAAAAACATTCAGTACTTC.

The chain carries TRBV19 and TRBJ1-1, with a possible D match to TRBD1 (5 bases). Trimming took 7 bases from V and 4 from J, leaving 10 bases between them. The CDR3 sequence is 12 residues long. Germline assignment: CDR1 LNHDA and CDR2 SQIVND (reference sequence). CDR3 bases: TGTGCCAGTAAGTGGAGGGGCACTGAAGCTTTCTTT. It encodes CASKWRGTEAFF.

This chain connects TRBV29-1 to TRBJ1-2, with 7 bases lining up with TRBD1. Germline assignment: CDR1 SQVTM and CDR2 ANQGSEA. This CDR3 spans 14 amino acids. V was clipped by 0 bases and J by 4 bases; unmatched bases: 5. CDR3 region: CSVEEPGQVYGYTF. The CDR3 DNA is TGCAGCGTTGAAGAACCCGGACAGGTCTATGGCTACACCTTC.

The rearrangement joins TRBV5-1 to TRBJ1-2; possible D gene TRBD1, 6 bases. The ends were cut back, 3 bases at V and 0 bases at J, with 12 bases in the middle. CDR3 length equals 15 residues. The germline gives CDR1 SGHRS, CDR2 YFSETQ. The CDR3 spells CASSWGTSTNYGYTF. CDR3 DNA: TGCGCCAGCAGCTGGGGGACATCTACTAACTATGGCTACACCTTC.

The chain has TRBV7-9 and TRBJ1-4; 8 bases fit TRBD1. Germline trimming cut 3 bases from V and 5 bases from J; bases unmatched to any gene: 5. The V gene's germline CDR1 is SEHNR and CDR2 FQNEAQ (reference sequence). The CDR3 has 15 residues. This chain's CDR3 is CASSLNRGANEKLFF. The DNA of the CDR3 is TGTGCCAGCAGCTTGAACAGGGGGGCGAATGAAAAACTGTTTTTT.

The V gene is TRBV4-1, the J gene TRBJ2-3; D not certain. CDR1 is MGHRA and CDR2 is YSYEKL in the germline V gene. This CDR3 region has 15 residues. Trimming took 0 bases from V and 1 from J, leaving 8 bases between them. The CDR3 loop reads CASSQEGYGTDTQYF. The CDR3 DNA follows: TGCGCCAGCAGCCAAGAGGGGTATGGCACAGATACGCAGTATTTT.

The genes are TRBV6-5 and TRBJ1-6; D remains unclear. Germline V gene data show CDR1 as MNHEY and CDR2 as SVGAGI. There are 14 residues in the CDR3. The V end lost 0 bases, the J end lost 5 bases, and 5 bases lay between the germline ends. CDR3 DNA: TGTGCCAGCAGTTACTCGTCACATAATTCACCCCTCCACTTT. Translating gives CASSYSSHNSPLHF.

Here the CDR3 reads CASTQPGLPYEQYF. The CDR3 nucleotides are TGTGCCAGCACTCAACCGGGTCTCCCCTACGAGCAGTACTTC. This chain uses TRBV6-5 with TRBJ2-7; D remains ambiguous. Germline CDR1 MNHEY, CDR2 SVGAGI. The V gene lost 7 bases and the J gene lost 2 bases, with 15 bases spanning the gap. The CDR3 has 14 amino acids.

The rearrangement joins TRBV19 to TRBJ1-6; perhaps TRBD1 as D (6 bases). Trimming left V 5 bases short and J 5 bases short, with 16 bases between. CDR1 is LNHDA and CDR2 is SQIVND in the germline V gene (reference sequence). The CDR3 has 16 amino acids. In DNA, the CDR3 is TGTGCCAGTAGTTCCAGGGGTAGAGGCCATAATTCACCCCTCCACTTT. This translates into CASSSRGRGHNSPLHF.

The sample holds one count of this clone. CDR3 protein: CASRLGPSGGAGELFF. The CDR3 DNA is TGTGCAAGTCGCTTAGGGCCTAGCGGGGGGGCCGGGGAGCTGTTTTTT. The chain recombines TRBV12-2 with TRBJ2-2; the listed D gene, TRBD2, was not tested against the DNA. TRBV12-2 is labeled a pseudogene. This CDR3 is built from 16 residues.

The chain has TRBV12-3 or TRBV12-4 and TRBJ1-4; TRBD1 might be the D (6 bases). This CDR3 is 12 amino acids long. Between the trimmed V and J ends, which lost 3 bases and 14 bases, there was a span of 13 bases. CDR3 sequence: CASSFLRGGLFF. In DNA form, the CDR3 reads TGTGCCAGCAGTTTTCTAAGAGGGGGTCTGTTTTTT.

The chain couples TRBV6-2 or TRBV6-3 to TRBJ2-3, with 10 bases matching TRBD2. The CDR3 has 17 amino acids. CDR1 is MNHEY and CDR2 is SVGEGT in the germline V gene. V was pared by 6 bases and J by 1 base, with 10 bases of the junction left unmatched. CDR3 nucleotides: TGTGCCAGCAGCGCCGAGACTAGCGGGCGCCGCACAGATACGCAGTATTTT. Translation: CASSAETSGRRTDTQYF.

This sequence joins TRBV7-3 and TRBJ2-3; D ambiguous. CDR3 length: 11 residues. Trimming removed 2 bases from V and 9 bases from J, with 6 bases in between. CDR1 is SGHTA, CDR2 FQGTGA, per germline. For the CDR3, the DNA is TGTGCCAGCAGCTTATTGCAGACGCAGTATTTT. Translating gives CASSLLQTQYF.